This TCR beta chain was sequenced for a study of human T cells and chemical hapten exposure. This sample's time point: patch test 3, about 24 weeks after DPC sensitization. Described treatment: therapeutic diphenylcyclopropenone sensitization with weekly scalp DPC. TCRdb re-derived calls from the RACE reads in MiXCR, one entry per CDR3 protein. The sample consists of some 180,000 distinct CDR3 sequences, under 25% of them appearing once. The receptor was derived from a woman between 40 and 50 years old with alopecia areata. Some clones in this sample may be carry-over from other donors' samples. The sample was whole blood, taken in connection with sensitization to the hapten diphenylcyclopropenone (DPC).

CDR3 residues: CASSPGAHGDTEAFF. The CDR3 DNA follows: TGTGCCAGCAGCCCCGGGGCCCACGGGGACACTGAAGCTTTCTTT. The chain couples TRBV6-5 to TRBJ1-1, with D maybe TRBD1 (5 bases). The CDR3 has 15 amino acids. The germline V and J ends were trimmed by 6 bases and 3 bases, with 17 bases remaining between them. In germline, CDR1 is MNHEY, CDR2 SVGAGI.